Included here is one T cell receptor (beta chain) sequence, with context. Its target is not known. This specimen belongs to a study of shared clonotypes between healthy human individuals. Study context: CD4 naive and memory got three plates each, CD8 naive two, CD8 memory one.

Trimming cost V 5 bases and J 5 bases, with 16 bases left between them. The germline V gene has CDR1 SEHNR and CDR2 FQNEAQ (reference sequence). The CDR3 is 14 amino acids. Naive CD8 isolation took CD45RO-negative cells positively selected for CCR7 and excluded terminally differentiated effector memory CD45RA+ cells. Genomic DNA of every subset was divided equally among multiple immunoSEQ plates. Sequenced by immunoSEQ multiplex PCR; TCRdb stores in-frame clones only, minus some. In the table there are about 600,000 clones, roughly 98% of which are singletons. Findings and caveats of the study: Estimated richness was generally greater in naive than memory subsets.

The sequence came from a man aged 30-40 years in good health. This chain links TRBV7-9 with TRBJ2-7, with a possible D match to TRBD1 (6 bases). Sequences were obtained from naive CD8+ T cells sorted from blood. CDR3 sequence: CASSPMTGYNEQYF. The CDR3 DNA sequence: TGTGCCAGCAGCCCAATGACAGGTTACAACGAGCAGTACTTC.